This record looks at one TCR beta chain sequence and its context. Germline V gene sequence: CDR1 GTSNPN, CDR2 SVGIG (reference sequence). The CDR3 contains 12 residues. J lost 1 base, V lost 8 bases, and 2 bases had no gene match. These data are taken from a study of blood T cell repertoires in COVID-19. Per the original methods: The authors estimated nucleated cell counts from reference gene primer amplification. Method: immunoSEQ multiplex PCR; TCRdb's copy keeps in-frame clones and lacks some. Clonal size and the V and J genes are those of that table, whereas D and trimming came from the DNA. The table has some 130,000 clones, about nine tenths seen once. Study members were between 18 and 89 years old and lived in over 20 US regions. Cohort placement rested on clinical history that participants reported themselves. Before being deemed recovered, Cohort 3 donors had two negative PCRs, clearance, or symptom resolution.

The rearrangement joins TRBV30 to TRBJ1-3; 7 nucleotides match TRBD1. The sequencing input was PBMCs or T cells enriched from blood (not recorded which). The origin of this receptor is a man aged 50 to 59 who had recovered from COVID-19. The CDR3 DNA sequence: TGTGCCCTACAGGGGTCTGGAAACACCATATATTTT. It yields the protein CALQGSGNTIYF.